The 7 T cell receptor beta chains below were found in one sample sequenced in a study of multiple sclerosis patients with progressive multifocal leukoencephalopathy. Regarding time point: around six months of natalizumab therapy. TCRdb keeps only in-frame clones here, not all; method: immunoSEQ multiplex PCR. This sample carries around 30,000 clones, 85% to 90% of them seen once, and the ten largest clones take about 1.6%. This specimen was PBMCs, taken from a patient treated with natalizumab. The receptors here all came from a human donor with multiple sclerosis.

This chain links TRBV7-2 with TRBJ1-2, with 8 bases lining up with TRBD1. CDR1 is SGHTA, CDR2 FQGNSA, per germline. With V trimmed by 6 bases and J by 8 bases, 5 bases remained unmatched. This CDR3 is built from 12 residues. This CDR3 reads CASSRDRGGYTF. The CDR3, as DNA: TGTGCCAGCAGTCGCGACAGGGGCGGCTACACCTTC.

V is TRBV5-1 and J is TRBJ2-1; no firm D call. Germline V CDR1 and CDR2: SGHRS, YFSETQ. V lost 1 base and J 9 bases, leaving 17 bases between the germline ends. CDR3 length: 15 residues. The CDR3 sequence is CASSLRDSGPGEQFF. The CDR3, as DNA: TGCGCCAGCAGCTTGCGAGATTCTGGGCCCGGTGAGCAGTTCTTC.

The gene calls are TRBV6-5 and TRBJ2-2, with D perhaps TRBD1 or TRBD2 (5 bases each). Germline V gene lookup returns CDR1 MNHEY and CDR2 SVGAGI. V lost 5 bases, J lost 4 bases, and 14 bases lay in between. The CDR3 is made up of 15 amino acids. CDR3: CASSPGTQVTGELFF. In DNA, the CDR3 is TGTGCCAGCAGTCCCGGGACCCAGGTCACCGGGGAGCTGTTTTTT.

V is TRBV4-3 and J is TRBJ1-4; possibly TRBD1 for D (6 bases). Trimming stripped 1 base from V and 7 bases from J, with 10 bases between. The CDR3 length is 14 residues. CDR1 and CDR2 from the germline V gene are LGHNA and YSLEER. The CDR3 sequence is CASSQVQGGEKLFF. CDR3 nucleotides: TGCGCCAGCAGCCAAGTACAGGGCGGTGAAAAACTGTTTTTT.

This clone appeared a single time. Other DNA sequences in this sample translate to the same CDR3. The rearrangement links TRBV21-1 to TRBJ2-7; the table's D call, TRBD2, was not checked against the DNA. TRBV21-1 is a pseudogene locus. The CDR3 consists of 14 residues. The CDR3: CASSIRDGGSEQYF. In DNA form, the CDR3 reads TGCGCCAGCAGCATCCGGGACGGGGGTAGCGAGCAGTACTTC.

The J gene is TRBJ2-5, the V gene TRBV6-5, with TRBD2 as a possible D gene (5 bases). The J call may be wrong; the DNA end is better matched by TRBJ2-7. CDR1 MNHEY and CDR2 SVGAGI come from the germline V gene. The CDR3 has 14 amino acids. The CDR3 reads CASSYSRGAYEQYF. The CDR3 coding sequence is TGTGCCAGCAGTTACTCACGGGGAGCCTACGAGCAGTACTTC.

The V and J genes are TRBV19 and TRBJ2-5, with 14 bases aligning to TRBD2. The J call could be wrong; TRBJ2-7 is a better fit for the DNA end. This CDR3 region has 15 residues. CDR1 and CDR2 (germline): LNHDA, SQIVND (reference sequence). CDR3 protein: CASSMGTSGSYEQYF. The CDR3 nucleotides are TGTGCCAGTAGTATGGGGACTAGCGGGAGCTACGAGCAGTACTTC.